The 21 T cell receptor beta chains in this list originate from one sample, sequenced in a study of blood T cells in healthy people across ages. A second PCR of 7 to 11 cycles used a sample-barcoded 5' primer and a J-beta primer mix. TCRdb itself ran the 5' RACE reads through MiXCR, one entry per CDR3 protein. The sample contains some 930,000 distinct CDR3 sequences, 25% to 35% of which appear only once. The same data also contributed to another study, on T cells of mothers and their children.

Material for sequencing was blood. These receptors were taken from a woman between 40 and 55 years old in good health.

In its sample, this clonotype was seen a few times. The chain is built from TRBV7-2 and TRBJ2-4, with 11 bases fitting TRBD1. Germline CDR1 is SGHTA and CDR2 is FQGNSA. The CDR3 is 16 residues long. V shed 3 bases and J 3 bases; nucleotides not matched to a gene: 4. CDR3 sequence reads: CASSFTGTGGKNIQYF. The CDR3 DNA reads TGTGCCAGCAGCTTTACCGGGACAGGGGGCAAAAACATTCAGTACTTC.

About this clonotype itself: Possible read error: a much larger clone is one base away. The chain couples TRBV28 to TRBJ2-7; D tentatively reads TRBD1 or TRBD2 (5 bases each). The tail of the sequence fits TRBJ2-4 better, so the J call may be wrong. Germline V gene lookup returns CDR1 MDHEN and CDR2 SYDVKM. This CDR3 has 15 residues. This CDR3 is CASSPLGRGKNIQYF. The CDR3 DNA sequence: TGTGCCAGCAGTCCCCTGGGACGGGGAAAAAACATTCAGTACTTC.

This clonotype was counted only a few times. The V and J genes are TRBV4-1 and TRBJ1-4; 10 bases map to TRBD1. The CDR3 runs to 15 residues. The V gene end was trimmed by 6 bases and the J gene end by 7 bases; junction bases not matched to a gene: 8. Germline V gene data show CDR1 as MGHRA and CDR2 as YSYEKL. The DNA of the CDR3 is TGCGCCAGCAGTCGACAGGGGGCAACTGGTGAAAAACTGTTTTTT. As protein: CASSRQGATGEKLFF.

This clonotype occurred a few times. The chain uses TRBV12-3 or TRBV12-4 and TRBJ1-5, with 9 bases identical to TRBD1. Trimming removed 5 bases from V and 5 bases from J; junction bases left unmatched: 7. The CDR3 is 15 residues long. Written as DNA, the CDR3 is TGTGCCAGCAGTCCGGGACAGGGTTGGTATCAGCCCCAGCATTTT. Encoded protein: CASSPGQGWYQPQHF.

A few counts support this clonotype. A much larger clone differs by one base, so this may be a read error. The chain links TRBV6-5 to TRBJ2-3; possibly TRBD1 or TRBD2 for D (5 bases each). The CDR3 loop spans 14 amino acids. CDR1 and CDR2 (germline): MNHEY, SVGAGI. DNA of the CDR3: TGTGCCAGTCGACGGGACGGTGGCACAAATACGCAGTATTTT. It translates to CASRRDGGTNTQYF.

The chain combines TRBV20-1 with TRBJ1-5; tentatively, D is TRBD1 (6 bases). Germline CDR1 is DFQATT and CDR2 is SNEGSKA (reference sequence). Trimming took 5 bases from V and 4 from J, leaving 9 bases between them. The CDR3 is 12 amino acids. This CDR3 reads CSAYRVNQPQHF. The CDR3 coding sequence is TGCAGTGCTTACAGGGTGAATCAGCCCCAGCATTTT.

This clonotype was detected many times. The chain employs TRBV29-1 and TRBJ1-2; no reliable D call. The CDR3 is made up of 12 amino acids. Trimming removed 8 bases from V and 4 bases from J, with 14 bases in between. Germline assignment: CDR1 SQVTM and CDR2 ANQGSEA. CDR3 sequence: CSPPPALYGYTF. The CDR3 DNA follows: TGCAGCCCCCCCCCGGCCCTCTATGGCTACACCTTC.

The sample holds a few counts of this clonotype. The rearrangement links TRBV6-1 to TRBJ2-5; 8 positions agree with TRBD1. Trimming removed 0 bases from V and 3 bases from J; junction bases left unmatched: 3. This CDR3 contains 15 residues. Germline-derived CDR1 and CDR2 are MNHNS and SASEGT. The CDR3 loop is CASSEAGTGEETQYF. The CDR3 DNA sequence: TGTGCCAGCAGTGAAGCGGGGACAGGAGAAGAGACCCAGTACTTC.

On this clonotype itself: A much bigger clone sits one base away, suggesting this may be a read error. This chain connects TRBV7-2 to TRBJ1-1, with 7 positions matching TRBD1. CDR1 and CDR2 from the germline V gene are SGHTA and FQGNSA. V was pared by 0 bases and J by 1 base, with 2 bases of the junction left unmatched. The CDR3 contains 15 residues. CDR3 in amino acids: CASSLATGENTEAFF. The CDR3 DNA reads TGTGCCAGCAGCTTAGCAACAGGGGAGAACACTGAAGCTTTCTTT.

This clonotype was counted many times. The V call is TRBV9, the J call TRBJ1-2, with 9 positions matching TRBD1. CDR3 length equals 15 residues. The germline CDR1 and CDR2 sequences are SGDLS and YYNGEE. V was pared by 4 bases and J by 4 bases, with 8 bases of the junction left unmatched. CDR3 in DNA: TGTGCCAGCAGCCAGACAGGGGGGTTCGGCTATGGCTACACCTTC. It is translated as CASSQTGGFGYGYTF.

This clonotype was detected a few times. V is TRBV28 and J is TRBJ2-4, with D maybe TRBD2 (7 bases). Trimming took off 7 bases at V and 7 bases at J, with 17 bases between the two ends. The germline gives CDR1 MDHEN, CDR2 SYDVKM. This CDR3 region has 14 residues. Here the CDR3 reads CASTPARGGNIQYF. CDR3 bases: TGTGCCAGCACTCCGGCCAGGGGAGGGAACATTCAGTACTTC.

The rearrangement uses TRBV2 and TRBJ1-5; 7 bases map to TRBD1. Germline V gene sequence: CDR1 SNHLY, CDR2 FYNNEI. The CDR3 totals 15 residues. V lost 5 bases to trimming and J lost 6 bases; unmatched junction nucleotides: 10. The CDR3 bases are TGTGCCAGCAGTCAGAACGCAGGGGGGATTCAGCCCCAGCATTTT. Amino acid sequence: CASSQNAGGIQPQHF.

CDR3 bases: TGTGCCAGCAGTGCCCTAGGCAGCGGTGAGCAGTTCTTC. It translates to CASSALGSGEQFF. V and J are TRBV2 and TRBJ2-1, with a tentative D call TRBD2 (5 bases). The CDR3 totals 13 residues. The ends were cut back, 4 bases at V and 9 bases at J, with 13 bases in the middle. The germline V gene encodes CDR1 SNHLY and CDR2 FYNNEI.

The chain employs TRBV4-3 and TRBJ2-7; 10 bases map to TRBD1. Germline V gives CDR1 LGHNA, CDR2 YSLEER. The CDR3 is 16 residues long. The V gene end was trimmed by 0 bases and the J gene end by 2 bases; junction bases not matched to a gene: 4. The CDR3 here is CASSQELGQGPYEQYF. DNA of the CDR3: TGCGCCAGCAGCCAAGAACTGGGACAGGGGCCCTACGAGCAGTACTTC.

This clonotype has a handful of counts. The chain employs TRBV20-1 and TRBJ1-4; weak D call: TRBD1 (5 bases). V lost 0 bases and J 7 bases, leaving 9 bases between the germline ends. This CDR3 comprises 13 residues. The germline gives CDR1 DFQATT, CDR2 SNEGSKA (reference sequence). DNA of the CDR3: TGCAGTGCTAGAGAAGGGGCCGCTGAAAAACTGTTTTTT. Its protein is CSAREGAAEKLFF.

This chain connects TRBV7-2 to TRBJ2-1; 11 nucleotides match TRBD2. Germline trimming cut 4 bases from V and 5 bases from J; bases unmatched to any gene: 7. From germline, CDR1 is SGHTA and CDR2 FQGNSA. The CDR3 extends over 16 amino acids. DNA for the CDR3: TGTGCCAGCAGCTCTAGGGGGACTAGCGGTCACAATGAGCAGTTCTTC. Amino acids: CASSSRGTSGHNEQFF.

As for this clonotype: A much larger clone sits a single nucleotide away, making a read error possible. The V and J genes are TRBV6-2 or TRBV6-3 and TRBJ2-7; D is uncertain. The CDR3 runs to 16 residues. The germline V gene encodes CDR1 MNHEY and CDR2 SVGEGT. This chain's CDR3 is CASSSKISGSAYEQDF. The CDR3 DNA reads TGTGCCAGCAGTTCCAAAATTTCCGGGTCGGCCTACGAGCAGGACTTC.

V usage is TRBV7-9 and J usage is TRBJ2-7; 7 positions match TRBD1. This CDR3 has 15 residues. Germline trimming cut 6 bases from V and 0 bases from J; bases unmatched to any gene: 8. Per germline, CDR1 SEHNR and CDR2 FQNEAQ (reference sequence). The CDR3 loop reads CASRTRQGSSYEQYF. CDR3 coding DNA: TGTGCCAGCAGGACCCGACAGGGTTCCTCCTACGAGCAGTACTTC.

Details on this clonotype: One junction end does not reproduce the germline sequence, and a read error may be involved. The V gene is TRBV2, the J gene TRBJ2-7, with no clear D. This CDR3 comprises 15 residues. The germline V gene encodes CDR1 SNHLY and CDR2 FYNNEI. The CDR3 region has the DNA TGTGCCAGCAGTGGTTTAGGCACCCTCTCCTGCGAGCAGTACTTC. Translating it yields CASSGLGTLSCEQYF.

This clonotype has at least ten counts. This rearrangement joins TRBV20-1 to TRBJ2-7; the D gene is possibly TRBD2 (5 bases). V was shortened by 0 bases and J by 6 bases, with 15 bases between the two germline ends. This CDR3 spans 14 amino acids. Germline CDR1 DFQATT, CDR2 SNEGSKA (reference sequence). This CDR3 reads CSARDRTGVGEQYF. Written as DNA, the CDR3 is TGCAGTGCTAGAGACCGGACTGGAGTAGGCGAGCAGTACTTC.

CDR3 nucleotide sequence: TGTGCCAGCAGTTTATCAGGCAGTAGCTATAGCAATCAGCCCCAGCATTTT. This encodes CASSLSGSSYSNQPQHF. The rearrangement uses TRBV27 and TRBJ1-5; D is unresolved. This CDR3 is 17 amino acids long. Germline V CDR1 and CDR2: MNHEY, SMNVEV (reference sequence). V was trimmed by 0 bases and J by 0 bases, leaving 12 bases between them.